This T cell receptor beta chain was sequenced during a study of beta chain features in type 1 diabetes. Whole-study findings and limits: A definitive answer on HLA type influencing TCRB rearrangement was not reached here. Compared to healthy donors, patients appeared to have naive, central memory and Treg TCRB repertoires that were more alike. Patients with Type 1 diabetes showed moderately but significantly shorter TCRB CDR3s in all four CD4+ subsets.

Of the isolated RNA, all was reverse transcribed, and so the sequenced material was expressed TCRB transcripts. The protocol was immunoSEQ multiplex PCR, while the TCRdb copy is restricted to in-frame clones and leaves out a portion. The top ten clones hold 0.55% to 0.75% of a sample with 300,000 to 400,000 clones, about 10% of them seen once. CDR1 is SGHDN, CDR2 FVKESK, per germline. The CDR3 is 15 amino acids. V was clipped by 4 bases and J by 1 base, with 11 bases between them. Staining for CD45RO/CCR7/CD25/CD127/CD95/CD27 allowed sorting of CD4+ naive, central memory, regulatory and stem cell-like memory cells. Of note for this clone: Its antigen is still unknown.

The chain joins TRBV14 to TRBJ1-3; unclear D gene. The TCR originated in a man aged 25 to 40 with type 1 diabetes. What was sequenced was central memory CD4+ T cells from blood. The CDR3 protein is CASSRYPISGNTIYF. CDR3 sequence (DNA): TGTGCCAGCAGCCGCTACCCTATTTCTGGAAACACCATATATTTT.